The clone carrying this T cell receptor beta chain was counted many times. Trimming took 7 bases from V and 5 from J, leaving 12 bases between them. Germline lookup yields CDR1 LGHDT and CDR2 YNNKEL (reference sequence). This CDR3 comprises 13 residues. This specimen belongs to a study of immune heterogeneity within non-small cell lung tumors. Bulk tumor genomic DNA, 450 to 750 ng per sample, was the template. The authors collected several far-apart biopsies from each primary tumor during surgery. Patients underwent curative surgery for untreated, newly diagnosed non-small cell lung cancer. TCR beta CDR3 amplification used multiplex PCR with 32 V and 13 J primers. TCRdb recomputed calls from the multiplex PCR reads with MiXCR, one row per CDR3 protein. This sample has about 9,600 distinct CDR3 sequences, with 26% found just once.

Material for sequencing was lung tumor tissue. The receptor comes from a woman aged 45 to 65 with non-small cell lung cancer. This chain uses TRBV3-1 with TRBJ2-1; D remains ambiguous. The CDR3 spells CASISRFNNEQFF. In DNA, the CDR3 is TGTGCCAGCATAAGCCGATTTAACAATGAGCAGTTCTTC.